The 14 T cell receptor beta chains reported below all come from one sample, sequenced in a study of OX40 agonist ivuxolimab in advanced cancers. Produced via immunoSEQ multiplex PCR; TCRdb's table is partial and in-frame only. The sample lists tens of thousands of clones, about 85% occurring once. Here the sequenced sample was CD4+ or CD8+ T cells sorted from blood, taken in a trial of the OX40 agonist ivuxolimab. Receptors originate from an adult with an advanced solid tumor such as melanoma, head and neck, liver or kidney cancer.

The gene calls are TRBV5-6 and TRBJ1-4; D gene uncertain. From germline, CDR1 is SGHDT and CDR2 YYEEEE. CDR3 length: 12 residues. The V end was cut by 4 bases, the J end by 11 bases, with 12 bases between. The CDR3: CASSLRVSKLFF. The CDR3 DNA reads TGTGCCAGCAGCCTTCGAGTTAGTAAACTGTTTTTT.

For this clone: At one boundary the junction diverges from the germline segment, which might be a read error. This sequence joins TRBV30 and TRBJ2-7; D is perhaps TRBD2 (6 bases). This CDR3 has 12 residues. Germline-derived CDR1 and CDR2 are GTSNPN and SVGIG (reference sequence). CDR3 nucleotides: TGTGCCTGGAGTGTAGGAGGGGCCCTCCTCAACTTC. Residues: CAWSVGGALLNF.

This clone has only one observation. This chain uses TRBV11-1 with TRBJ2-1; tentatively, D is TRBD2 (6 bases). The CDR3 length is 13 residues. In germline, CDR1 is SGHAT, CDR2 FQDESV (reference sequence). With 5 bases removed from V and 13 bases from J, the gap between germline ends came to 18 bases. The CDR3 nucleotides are TGTGCCAGCAGCAGACTCGGCGGGGCGCTTCAGTTCTTC. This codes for CASSRLGGALQFF.

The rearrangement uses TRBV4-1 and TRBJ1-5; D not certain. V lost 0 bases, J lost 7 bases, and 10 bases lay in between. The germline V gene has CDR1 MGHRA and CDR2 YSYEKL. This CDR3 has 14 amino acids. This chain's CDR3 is CASSQELGIQPQHF. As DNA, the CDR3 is TGCGCCAGCAGCCAAGAACTGGGTATCCAGCCCCAGCATTTT.

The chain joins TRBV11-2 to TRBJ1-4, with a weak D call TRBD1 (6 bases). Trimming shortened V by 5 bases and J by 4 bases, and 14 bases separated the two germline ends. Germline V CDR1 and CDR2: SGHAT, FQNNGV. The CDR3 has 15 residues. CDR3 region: CASSVDGQYNEKLFF. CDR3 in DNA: TGTGCCAGCAGCGTCGATGGACAGTATAATGAAAAACTGTTTTTT. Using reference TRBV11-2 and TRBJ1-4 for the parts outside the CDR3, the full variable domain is EAGVAQSPRYKIIEKRQSVAFWCNPISGHATLYWYQQILGQGPKLLIQFQNNGVVDDSQLPKDRFSAERLKGVDSTLKIQPAKLEDSAVYLCASSVDGQYNEKLFFGSGTQLSVL.

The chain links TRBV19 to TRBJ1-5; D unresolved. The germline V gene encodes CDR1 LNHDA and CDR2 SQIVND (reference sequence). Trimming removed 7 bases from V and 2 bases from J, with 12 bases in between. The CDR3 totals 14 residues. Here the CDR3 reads CASKQLFGNQPQHF. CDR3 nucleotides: TGTGCCAGTAAACAGCTGTTTGGCAATCAGCCCCAGCATTTT.

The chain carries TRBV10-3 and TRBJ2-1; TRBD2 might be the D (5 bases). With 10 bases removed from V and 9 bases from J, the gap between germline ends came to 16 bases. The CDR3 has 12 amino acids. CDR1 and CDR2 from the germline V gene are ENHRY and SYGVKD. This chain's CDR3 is CATGELAPEQFF. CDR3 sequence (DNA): TGTGCCACCGGGGAGCTAGCCCCTGAGCAGTTCTTC.

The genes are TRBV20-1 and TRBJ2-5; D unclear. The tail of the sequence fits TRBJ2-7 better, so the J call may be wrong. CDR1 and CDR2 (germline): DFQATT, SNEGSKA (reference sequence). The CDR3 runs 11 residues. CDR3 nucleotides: TGCAGTGCTAGGCCAGGCTACGAGCAGTACTTC. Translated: CSARPGYEQYF.

Here the CDR3 reads CASSPRGRELSYTF. Here the CDR3 DNA reads TGTGCCAGCAGCCCGAGGGGGAGGGAGTTAAGCTACACCTTC. This chain joins TRBV5-4 and TRBJ1-2; a weak D match, TRBD1 (6 bases). Germline V CDR1 and CDR2: SGHNT, YYREEE (reference sequence). The V gene lost 4 bases and the J gene lost 9 bases, with 19 bases spanning the gap. The CDR3 runs to 14 residues. Full variable domain (missing parts from reference TRBV5-4 and TRBJ1-2): ETGVTQSPTHLIKTRGQQVTLRCSSQSGHNTVSWYQQALGQGPQFIFQYYREEENGRGNFPPRFSGLQFPNYSSELNVNALELDDSALYLCASSPRGRELSYTFGSGTRLTVV.

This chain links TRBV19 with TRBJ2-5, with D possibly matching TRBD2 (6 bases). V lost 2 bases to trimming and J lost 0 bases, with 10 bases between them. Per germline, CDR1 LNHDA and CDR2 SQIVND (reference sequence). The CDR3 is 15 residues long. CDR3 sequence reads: CASSISLAYQETQYF. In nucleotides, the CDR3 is TGTGCCAGTAGTATATCGCTAGCGTACCAAGAGACCCAGTACTTC.

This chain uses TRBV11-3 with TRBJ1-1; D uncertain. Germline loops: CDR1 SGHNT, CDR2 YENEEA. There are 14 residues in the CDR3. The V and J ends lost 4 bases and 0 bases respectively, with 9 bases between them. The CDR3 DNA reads TGTGCCAGCAGCTCTGGAGCTATGAACACTGAAGCTTTCTTT. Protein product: CASSSGAMNTEAFF. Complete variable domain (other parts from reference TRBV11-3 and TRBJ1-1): EAGVVQSPRYKIIEKKQPVAFWCNPISGHNTLYWYLQNLGQGPELLIRYENEEAVDDSQLPKDRFSAERLKGVDSTLKIQPAELGDSAVYLCASSSGAMNTEAFFGQGTRLTVV.

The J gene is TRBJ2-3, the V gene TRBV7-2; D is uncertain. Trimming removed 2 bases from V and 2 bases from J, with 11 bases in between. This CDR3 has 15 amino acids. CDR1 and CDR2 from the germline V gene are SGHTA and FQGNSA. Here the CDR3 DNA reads TGTGCCAGCAGCTTACAAGGCACCGCCACAGATACGCAGTATTTT. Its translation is CASSLQGTATDTQYF.

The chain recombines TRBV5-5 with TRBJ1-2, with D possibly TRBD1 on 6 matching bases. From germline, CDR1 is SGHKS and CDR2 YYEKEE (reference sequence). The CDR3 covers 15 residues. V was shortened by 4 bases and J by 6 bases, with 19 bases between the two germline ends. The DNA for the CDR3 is TGTGCCAGCAGCCTTAGGGGGGACGCCTCGGATGGCTACACCTTC. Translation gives CASSLRGDASDGYTF.

CDR3 nucleotides: TGTGCCAGCAGTGAGGCCGGTAATGAAAAACTGTTTTTT. Translation: CASSEAGNEKLFF. The J gene is TRBJ1-4, the V gene TRBV6-1; D gene ambiguous. The CDR3 is made up of 13 amino acids. CDR1 is MNHNS, CDR2 SASEGT, per germline. V was trimmed by 3 bases and J by 4 bases, leaving 6 bases between them.